This TCR beta chain came from a study of STAT5B mutations in CD4+ large granular lymphocyte leukemia. Findings of the study overall: Without HLA matching, higher CD4+ than CD8+ T-LGLL clonality could reflect small sample size. TRBV06-family usage was enriched in top patient clones (8/27) versus controls (2/35).

Per germline, CDR1 SGHNT and CDR2 YYREEE (reference sequence). CDR3 size: 14 residues. V was trimmed by 4 bases and J by 0 bases, leaving 8 bases between them. Sequencing was at survey level. Produced via immunoSEQ multiplex PCR; TCRdb's table is partial and in-frame only. The sample holds around 30,000 clones, approximately 74% seen once. This clone was seen only a few times. Antigen unknown. Sequenced sample: CD4+ T cells from blood buffy coats. The TCR sequence derives from a human donor in good health. The chain employs TRBV5-4 and TRBJ1-5; D gene uncertain. The CDR3 DNA sequence: TGTGCCAGCAGCCCAGAAGGTAGCAATCAGCCCCAGCATTTT. Amino acids: CASSPEGSNQPQHF.